The 23 T cell receptor beta chains below all came from one sample that was sequenced in a study of PD-1 blockade in classical Hodgkin lymphoma. The assay was immunoSEQ multiplex PCR, and TCRdb's table has in-frame clones only and misses some. The sample has 35,000 to 50,000 clones; 69% are singletons. Time point described: cycle 4 day 1 (C4D1), after more than five weeks of nivolumab. All the patients suffered relapse after autologous stem cell transplantation, and brentuximab vedotin exposure differed. Specimen: peripheral blood mononuclear cells (PBMCs), collected before the fourth cycle of nivolumab. These receptors were collected from a human donor with classical Hodgkin lymphoma.

This sequence joins TRBV7-9 and TRBJ1-6; TRBD1 is a possible D gene (5 bases). Looked up from germline, CDR1 is SEHNR and CDR2 is FQNEAQ (reference sequence). The CDR3 has 15 residues. V lost 5 bases and J lost 5, with 13 bases in between. The CDR3 nucleotides are TGTGCCAGCAGCCCCTGGGACGGAGATAATTCACCCCTCCACTTT. Translating it yields CASSPWDGDNSPLHF.

The rearrangement links TRBV27 to TRBJ2-3, with D perhaps TRBD1 (5 bases). The CDR3 has 18 residues. Germline CDR1 and CDR2: MNHEY and SMNVEV (reference sequence). The V end lost 5 bases, the J end lost 2 bases, and 23 bases lay between the germline ends. This CDR3 is CASSPRMIRASDTDTQYF. CDR3 sequence (DNA): TGTGCCAGCAGTCCTCGTATGATCAGGGCTTCAGACACAGATACGCAGTATTTT.

The table lists this clone with a few counts. This chain links TRBV5-5 with TRBJ2-1; 14 bases are a match to TRBD2. With V trimmed by 0 bases and J by 15 bases, 14 bases remained unmatched. CDR3 size: 17 residues. CDR1 is SGHKS, CDR2 YYEKEE, per germline (reference sequence). CDR3 loop: CASSLAAGLAGDRTLFF. The DNA for the CDR3 is TGTGCCAGCAGCTTGGCAGCGGGACTAGCGGGGGACCGAACGTTGTTCTTC.

This chain uses TRBV2 with TRBJ2-5; tentatively, D is TRBD1 (6 bases). Germline loops: CDR1 SNHLY, CDR2 FYNNEI. The CDR3 length is 15 residues. The V end lost 5 bases, the J end lost 4 bases, and 17 bases lay between the germline ends. The CDR3 DNA follows: TGTGCCAGCAGTACCAATCTACCGGACAGAGAGACCCAGTACTTC. It translates to CASSTNLPDRETQYF.

This clone was recorded once. The chain is built from TRBV6-6 and TRBJ1-1, with 10 bases fitting TRBD1. V dropped 2 bases and J dropped 5; count of bases not matched to a gene: 5. From germline, CDR1 is MNHNY and CDR2 SVGAGI (reference sequence). The CDR3 runs 15 residues. The chain's CDR3 is CASSYTGQGGTEAFF. CDR3 sequence (DNA): TGTGCCAGCAGTTACACAGGACAGGGGGGGACTGAAGCTTTCTTT.

This sequence joins TRBV7-9 and TRBJ2-7, with 9 positions matching TRBD1. CDR1 and CDR2 (germline): SEHNR, FQNEAQ (reference sequence). J lost 0 bases, V lost 6 bases, and 9 bases had no gene match. This CDR3 has 16 amino acids. This chain's CDR3 is CASSFPPGQGSYEQYF. The CDR3 DNA reads as TGTGCCAGCAGTTTTCCACCGGGACAGGGCTCCTACGAGCAGTACTTC.

V and J are TRBV2 and TRBJ2-7; D gene ambiguous. CDR3 size: 12 residues. Trimming removed 1 base from V and 3 bases from J, with 4 bases in between. Germline values: CDR1 SNHLY, CDR2 FYNNEI. CDR3 DNA: TGTGCCAGCAGTGAAGACTTCTACGAGCAGTACTTC. The encoded protein is CASSEDFYEQYF.

This clone came up a few times. This chain connects TRBV4-1 to TRBJ2-3, with D maybe TRBD2 (6 bases). The V gene lost 2 bases and the J gene lost 4 bases, with 16 bases spanning the gap. The CDR3 spans 16 residues. The germline CDR1 and CDR2 sequences are MGHRA and YSYEKL. Here the CDR3 reads CASSQIRLVKADTQYF. CDR3 nucleotide sequence: TGCGCCAGCAGCCAAATCAGACTAGTTAAGGCAGATACGCAGTATTTT.

This chain links TRBV30 with TRBJ2-3; perhaps TRBD1 as D (6 bases). The CDR3 runs 13 residues. V was cut by 0 bases and J by 7 bases, with 11 bases left in between. Germline loops: CDR1 GTSNPN, CDR2 SVGIG (reference sequence). CDR3 coding DNA: TGTGCCTGGAGTGTGGGGGCCGGGAATACGCAGTATTTT. This sequence encodes CAWSVGAGNTQYF.

The CDR3 DNA is TGTGCCAGCAGCAAAGCCGCGGGATGGAAGGATTACTATGGCTACACCTTC. Translation: CASSKAAGWKDYYGYTF. V gene TRBV21-1 combines with J gene TRBJ1-2. TRBV21-1 has pseudogene status. This CDR3 spans 17 amino acids.

The chain recombines TRBV5-4 with TRBJ1-2; D not certain. The ends were cut back, 0 bases at V and 0 bases at J, with 6 bases in the middle. The CDR3 sequence is 14 residues long. Germline V lookup: CDR1 SGHNT, CDR2 YYREEE (reference sequence). CDR3 nucleotides: TGTGCCAGCAGCTTGGGCAGGACTAACTATGGCTACACCTTC. Residues: CASSLGRTNYGYTF.

This chain links TRBV19 with TRBJ2-5; D ambiguous. The CDR3 is made up of 13 amino acids. Germline loops: CDR1 LNHDA, CDR2 SQIVND (reference sequence). Trimming cost V 8 bases and J 5 bases, with 15 bases left between them. The CDR3 sequence: CASSAFQEETQYF. In DNA form, the CDR3 reads TGTGCCAGTTCGGCTTTTCAAGAGGAGACCCAGTACTTC.

The rearrangement joins TRBV5-6 to TRBJ1-5; no reliable D call. Germline V lookup: CDR1 SGHDT, CDR2 YYEEEE. This CDR3 has 17 residues. Trimming left V 0 bases short and J 3 bases short, with 16 bases between. The CDR3 DNA reads as TGTGCCAGCAGCTTGGGTTTAGAGCCCCAGGTCAATCAGCCCCAGCATTTT. Amino acid sequence: CASSLGLEPQVNQPQHF.

The chain employs TRBV10-3 and TRBJ1-3, with unresolved D. Germline CDR1 ENHRY, CDR2 SYGVKD. The CDR3 totals 14 residues. The ends were cut back, 3 bases at V and 2 bases at J, with 8 bases in the middle. The DNA of the CDR3 is TGTGCCATCAGTGACGGACTAACTGGAAACACCATATATTTT. It specifies CAISDGLTGNTIYF.

The J gene is TRBJ1-2, the V gene TRBV2; no clear D. Deletions cut 2 bases from V and 1 base from J, with 8 bases between. The CDR3 runs to 14 residues. Germline lookup yields CDR1 SNHLY and CDR2 FYNNEI. CDR3 sequence (DNA): TGTGCCAGCAGTGAACACCGGAGTAACTATGGCTACACCTTC. It specifies CASSEHRSNYGYTF.

The chain carries TRBV5-6 and TRBJ2-5, with a possible D match to TRBD2 (6 bases). Per germline, CDR1 SGHDT and CDR2 YYEEEE. The CDR3 totals 14 residues. Between the trimmed V and J ends, which lost 3 bases and 2 bases, there was a span of 11 bases. CDR3 sequence reads: CASSSMGGQETQYF. DNA of the CDR3: TGTGCCAGCAGCTCTATGGGGGGACAAGAGACCCAGTACTTC.

The CDR3 DNA sequence: TGTGCCAGTACCTTCCACCAGGGGGCCAACGTCCTGACTTTC. Residues: CASTFHQGANVLTF. The chain uses TRBV19 and TRBJ2-6, with D uncertain. Trimming cost V 7 bases and J 4 bases, with 11 bases left between them. Germline CDR1 and CDR2: LNHDA and SQIVND (reference sequence). The length of the CDR3 is 14 residues.

The chain has TRBV7-3 and TRBJ2-3, with 9 bases matching TRBD2. The CDR3 contains 12 residues. With V trimmed by 5 bases and J by 10 bases, 4 bases remained unmatched. Germline V gene lookup returns CDR1 SGHTA and CDR2 FQGTGA. The CDR3 DNA is TGTGCCAGCAGCCAAGGGACTAGCTCGCAGTATTTT. This sequence encodes CASSQGTSSQYF.

The sample holds one count of this clone. The rearrangement links TRBV28 to TRBJ2-4; D is undetermined. Looked up from germline, CDR1 is MDHEN and CDR2 is SYDVKM. V was trimmed by 1 base and J by 5 bases, leaving 6 bases between them. This CDR3 contains 13 residues. CDR3 amino acids: CASSLSGQNIQYF. CDR3 nucleotides: TGTGCCAGCAGTTTATCAGGCCAAAACATTCAGTACTTC.

This clone was detected once. The chain combines TRBV7-6 with TRBJ2-1; 8 bases map to TRBD2. The V segment lost 2 bases and the J segment 5 bases; nucleotides outside the gene matches: 5. CDR3 length equals 15 residues. The germline gives CDR1 SGHVS, CDR2 FNYEAQ. The CDR3 loop is CASSLLYSGDNEQFF. CDR3 sequence (DNA): TGTGCCAGCAGCTTACTCTATAGCGGGGACAATGAGCAGTTCTTC.

The gene calls are TRBV7-9 and TRBJ1-6; no clear D. Looked up from germline, CDR1 is SEHNR and CDR2 is FQNEAQ (reference sequence). CDR3 size: 14 residues. V was clipped by 3 bases and J by 10 bases, with 13 bases between them. CDR3 amino acids: CASSFYHARSPLHF. CDR3 DNA sequence: TGTGCCAGCAGCTTCTACCATGCGCGATCACCCCTCCACTTT.

This clone was observed a few times. The chain has TRBV19 and TRBJ1-5; TRBD1 aligns across 7 bases. V trimming: 3 bases; J trimming: 1 base; junction bases outside the gene matches: 3. Germline CDR1 is LNHDA and CDR2 is SQIVND (reference sequence). The CDR3 totals 15 residues. CDR3 in DNA: TGTGCCAGTAGTATCTGGGACAGCAGCAATCAGCCCCAGCATTTT. Encoded protein: CASSIWDSSNQPQHF.

J is TRBJ2-7 and V is TRBV7-5; no DNA check was done on the table's D call, TRBD1. TRBV7-5 is described as a pseudogene. The CDR3 runs to 18 residues. The CDR3 is CARRPTGEVLRTSYEQYF. CDR3 in DNA: TGTGCCAGAAGGCCGACAGGGGAAGTGCTAAGGACCTCCTACGAGCAGTACTTC.